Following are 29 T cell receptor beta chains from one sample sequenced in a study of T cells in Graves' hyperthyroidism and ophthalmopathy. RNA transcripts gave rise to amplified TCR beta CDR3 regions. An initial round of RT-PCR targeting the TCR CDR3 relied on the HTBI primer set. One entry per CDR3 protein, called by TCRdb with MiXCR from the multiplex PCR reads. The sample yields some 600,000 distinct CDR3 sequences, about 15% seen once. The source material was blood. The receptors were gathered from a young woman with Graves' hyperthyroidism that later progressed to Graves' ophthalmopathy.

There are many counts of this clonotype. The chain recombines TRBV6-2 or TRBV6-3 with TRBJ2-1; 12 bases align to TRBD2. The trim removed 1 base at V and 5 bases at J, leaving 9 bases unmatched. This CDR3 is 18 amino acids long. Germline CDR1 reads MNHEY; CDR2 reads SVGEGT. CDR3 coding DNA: TGTGCCAGCAGTTACTTTCGCCTAGCGGGAGGGCCGCACAATGAGCAGTTCTTC. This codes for CASSYFRLAGGPHNEQFF.

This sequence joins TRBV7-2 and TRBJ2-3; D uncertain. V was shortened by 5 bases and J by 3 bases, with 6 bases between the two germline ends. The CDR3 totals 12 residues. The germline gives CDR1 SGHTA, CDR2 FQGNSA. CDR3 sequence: CASSAFTDTQYF. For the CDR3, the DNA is TGTGCCAGCAGCGCGTTTACAGATACGCAGTATTTT.

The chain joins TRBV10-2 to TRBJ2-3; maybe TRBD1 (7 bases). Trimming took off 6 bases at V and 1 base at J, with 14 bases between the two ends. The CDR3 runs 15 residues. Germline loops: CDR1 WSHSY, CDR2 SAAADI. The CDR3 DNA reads TGCGCCAGCAGGATCCAGGGGGGTGGCACAGATACGCAGTATTTT. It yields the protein CASRIQGGGTDTQYF.

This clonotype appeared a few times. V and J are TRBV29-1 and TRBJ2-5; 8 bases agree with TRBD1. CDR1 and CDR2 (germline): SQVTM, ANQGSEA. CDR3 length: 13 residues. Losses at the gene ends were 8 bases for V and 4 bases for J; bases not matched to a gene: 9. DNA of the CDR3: TGCAGCTCCGGATCAGGGGGCGTAGAGACCCAGTACTTC. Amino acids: CSSGSGGVETQYF.

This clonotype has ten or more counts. CDR3 sequence reads: CSVTTGQPNTEAFF. CDR3 sequence (DNA): TGCAGCGTGACCACCGGGCAGCCGAACACTGAAGCTTTCTTT. This rearrangement joins TRBV29-1 to TRBJ1-1; no clear D. The CDR3 covers 14 residues. The V gene lost 6 bases and the J gene lost 1 base, with 15 bases spanning the gap. CDR1 and CDR2 from the germline V gene are SQVTM and ANQGSEA.

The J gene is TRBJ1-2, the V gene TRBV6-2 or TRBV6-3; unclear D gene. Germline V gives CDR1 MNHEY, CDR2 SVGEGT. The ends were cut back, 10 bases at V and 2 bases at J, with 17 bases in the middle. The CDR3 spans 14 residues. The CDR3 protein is CAIRPRGSNYGYTF. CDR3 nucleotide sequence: TGTGCCATACGCCCTCGCGGTTCGAACTATGGCTACACCTTC.

CDR3 sequence (DNA): TGCAGTGCTCCGGACGACTCCTACGAGCAGTACTTC. Residues: CSAPDDSYEQYF. The J gene is TRBJ2-7, the V gene TRBV20-1; D gene unclear. From germline, CDR1 is DFQATT and CDR2 SNEGSKA (reference sequence). V lost 5 bases, J lost 0 bases, and 8 bases lay in between. The CDR3 covers 12 residues.

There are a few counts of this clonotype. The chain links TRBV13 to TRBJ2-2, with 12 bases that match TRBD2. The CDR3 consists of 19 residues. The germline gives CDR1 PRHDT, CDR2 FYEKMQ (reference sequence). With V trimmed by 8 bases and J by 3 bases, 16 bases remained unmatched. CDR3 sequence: CASANPTSGRAGDTGELFF. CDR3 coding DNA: TGTGCCAGCGCAAACCCGACTAGCGGGAGAGCCGGTGACACCGGGGAGCTGTTTTTT.

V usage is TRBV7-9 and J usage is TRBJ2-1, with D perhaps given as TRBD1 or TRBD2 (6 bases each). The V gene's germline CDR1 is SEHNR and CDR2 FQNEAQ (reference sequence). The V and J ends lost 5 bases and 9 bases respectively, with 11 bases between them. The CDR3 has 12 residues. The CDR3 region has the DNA TGTGCCAGCAGCGGAGGGGGGCTTGAGCAGTTCTTC. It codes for CASSGGGLEQFF.

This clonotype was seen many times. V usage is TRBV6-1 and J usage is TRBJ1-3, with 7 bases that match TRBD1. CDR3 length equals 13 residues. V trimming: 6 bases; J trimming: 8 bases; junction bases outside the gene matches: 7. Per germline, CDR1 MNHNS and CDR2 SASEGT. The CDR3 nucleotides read TGTGCCAGCAGCAACAGGGGTGGGGACACCATATATTTT. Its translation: CASSNRGGDTIYF.

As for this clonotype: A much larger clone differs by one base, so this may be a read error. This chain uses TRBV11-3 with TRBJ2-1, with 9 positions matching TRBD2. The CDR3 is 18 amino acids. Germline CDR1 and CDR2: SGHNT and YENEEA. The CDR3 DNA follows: TGTGCCAGCAGCTTGGAAGGGCGGGAGGGGAGCCGCTACAATGAGCAGTTGTTC. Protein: CASSLEGREGSRYNEQLF. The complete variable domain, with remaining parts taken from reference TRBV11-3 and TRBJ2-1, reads EAGVVQSPRYKIIEKKQPVAFWCNPISGHNTLYWYLQNLGQGPELLIRYENEEAVDDSQLPKDRFSAERLKGVDSTLKIQPAELGDSAVYLCASSLEGREGSRYNEQLFGPGTRLTVL.

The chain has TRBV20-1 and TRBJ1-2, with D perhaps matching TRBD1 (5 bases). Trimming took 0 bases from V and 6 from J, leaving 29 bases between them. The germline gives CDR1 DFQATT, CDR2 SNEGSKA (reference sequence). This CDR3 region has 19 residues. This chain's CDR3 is CSARDWPLSRGSIGDGYTF. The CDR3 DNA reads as TGCAGTGCTAGAGATTGGCCCCTTTCACGGGGGAGTATTGGGGATGGCTACACCTTC.

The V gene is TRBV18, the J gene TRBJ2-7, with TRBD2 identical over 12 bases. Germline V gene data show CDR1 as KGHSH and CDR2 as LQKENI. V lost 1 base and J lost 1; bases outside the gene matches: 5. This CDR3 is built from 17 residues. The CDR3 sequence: CASSPRLAGGESYEQYF. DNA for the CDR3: TGTGCCAGCTCACCACGTCTAGCGGGAGGGGAGTCCTACGAGCAGTACTTC.

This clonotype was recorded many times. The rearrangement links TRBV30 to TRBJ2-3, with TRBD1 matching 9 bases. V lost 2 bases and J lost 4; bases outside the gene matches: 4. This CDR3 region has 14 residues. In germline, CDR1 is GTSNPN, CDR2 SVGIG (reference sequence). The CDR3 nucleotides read TGTGCCTGGAGTCCGGGACAGGGCTCAGATACGCAGTATTTT. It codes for CAWSPGQGSDTQYF.

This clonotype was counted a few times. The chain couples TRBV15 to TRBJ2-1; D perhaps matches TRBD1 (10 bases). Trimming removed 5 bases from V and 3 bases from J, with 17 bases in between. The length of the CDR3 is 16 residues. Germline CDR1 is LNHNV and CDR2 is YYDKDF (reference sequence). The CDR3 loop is CATSGGRDRGYNEQFF. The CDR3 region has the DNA TGTGCCACCAGCGGCGGGAGGGACAGGGGCTACAATGAGCAGTTCTTC.

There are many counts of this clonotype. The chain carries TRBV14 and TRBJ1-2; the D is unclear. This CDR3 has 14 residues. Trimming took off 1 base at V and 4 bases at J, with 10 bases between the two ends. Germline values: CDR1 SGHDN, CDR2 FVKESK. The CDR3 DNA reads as TGTGCCAGCAGCCAAGGAGGGTCGAGCTATGGCTACACCTTC. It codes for CASSQGGSSYGYTF.

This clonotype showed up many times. In DNA, the CDR3 is TGTGCCAGCAGCCAAGAGGGGGCCCGAGGCTATGGCTACACCTTC. Protein: CASSQEGARGYGYTF. This rearrangement joins TRBV3-1 to TRBJ1-2, with a weak D call TRBD1 (6 bases). This CDR3 has 15 amino acids. From germline, CDR1 is LGHDT and CDR2 YNNKEL (reference sequence). The V end lost 0 bases, the J end lost 4 bases, and 12 bases lay between the germline ends.

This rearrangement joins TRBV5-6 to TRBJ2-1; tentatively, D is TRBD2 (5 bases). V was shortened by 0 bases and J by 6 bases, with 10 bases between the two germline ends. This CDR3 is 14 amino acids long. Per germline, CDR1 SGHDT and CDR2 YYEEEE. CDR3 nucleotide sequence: TGTGCCAGCAGCTTGGCCCTAGCTCCCAATGAGCAGTTCTTC. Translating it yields CASSLALAPNEQFF.

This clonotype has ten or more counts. The CDR3 sequence is CASSTTGDITEAFF. The CDR3 coding sequence is TGTGCCAGCAGCACGACAGGGGATATCACTGAAGCTTTCTTT. V gene TRBV11-3 combines with J gene TRBJ1-1; TRBD1 aligns across 8 bases. Unmatched junction bases numbered 6, after V lost 5 bases and J lost 4 bases. Germline lookup yields CDR1 SGHNT and CDR2 YENEEA. The CDR3 contains 14 residues.

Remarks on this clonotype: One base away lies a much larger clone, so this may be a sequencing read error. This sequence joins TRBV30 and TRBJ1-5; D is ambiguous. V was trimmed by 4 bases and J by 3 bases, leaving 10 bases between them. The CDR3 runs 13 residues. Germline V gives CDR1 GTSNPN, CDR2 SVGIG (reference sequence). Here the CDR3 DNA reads TGTGCCTGGACTCGGGATATCAATCAGCCCCAGCATTTT. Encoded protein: CAWTRDINQPQHF.

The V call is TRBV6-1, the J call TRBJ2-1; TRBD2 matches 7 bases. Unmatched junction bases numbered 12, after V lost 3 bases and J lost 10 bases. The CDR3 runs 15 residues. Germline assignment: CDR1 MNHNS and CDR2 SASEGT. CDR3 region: CASSELWGEGHEQFF. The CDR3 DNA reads TGTGCCAGCAGTGAGTTATGGGGGGAGGGCCACGAGCAGTTCTTC.

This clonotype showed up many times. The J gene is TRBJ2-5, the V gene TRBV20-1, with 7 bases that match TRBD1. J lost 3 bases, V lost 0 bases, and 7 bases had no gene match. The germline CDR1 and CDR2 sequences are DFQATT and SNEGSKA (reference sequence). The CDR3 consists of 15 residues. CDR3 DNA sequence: TGCAGTGCTAGAGACTTACCTACAGGGGAAGAGACCCAGTACTTC. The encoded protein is CSARDLPTGEETQYF.

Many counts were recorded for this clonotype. DNA of the CDR3: TGTGCCAGCACCCAACAGGGATTAACTGAAGCTTTCTTT. It is translated as CASTQQGLTEAFF. The chain links TRBV6-1 to TRBJ1-1, with D maybe TRBD1 (6 bases). The CDR3 is 13 residues long. CDR1 is MNHNS, CDR2 SASEGT, per germline. The germline V and J ends were trimmed by 7 bases and 5 bases, with 14 bases remaining between them.

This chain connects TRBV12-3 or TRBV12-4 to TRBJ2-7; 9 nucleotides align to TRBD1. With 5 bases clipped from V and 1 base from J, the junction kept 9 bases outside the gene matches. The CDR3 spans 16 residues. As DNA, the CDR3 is TGTGCCAGCAGTCCCATAGGGGGACAGGGTTCCTACGAGCAGTACTTC. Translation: CASSPIGGQGSYEQYF.

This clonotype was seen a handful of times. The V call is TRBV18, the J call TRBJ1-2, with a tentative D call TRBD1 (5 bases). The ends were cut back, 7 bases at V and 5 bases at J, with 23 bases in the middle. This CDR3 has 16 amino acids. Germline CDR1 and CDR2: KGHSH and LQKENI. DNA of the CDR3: TGTGCCAGCTGGGGCCGAGGGATAAGGGGCAGGTATGGCTACACCTTC. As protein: CASWGRGIRGRYGYTF.

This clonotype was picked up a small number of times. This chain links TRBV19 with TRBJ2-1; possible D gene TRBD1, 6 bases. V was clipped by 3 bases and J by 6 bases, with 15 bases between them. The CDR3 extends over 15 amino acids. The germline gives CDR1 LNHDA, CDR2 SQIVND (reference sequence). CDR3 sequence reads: CASSIRDTAPNEQFF. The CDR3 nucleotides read TGTGCCAGTAGTATCCGGGACACAGCGCCCAATGAGCAGTTCTTC.

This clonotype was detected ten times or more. The CDR3, as DNA: TGTGCCAGCCGGGGCGAGTCCTACGAGCAGTACTTC. Translated, it gives CASRGESYEQYF. The gene calls are TRBV2 and TRBJ2-7, with D perhaps matching TRBD1 or TRBD2 (5 bases each). This CDR3 is 12 amino acids long. The germline V gene has CDR1 SNHLY and CDR2 FYNNEI. Trimming cost V 8 bases and J 1 base, with 9 bases left between them.

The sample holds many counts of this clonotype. The CDR3 sequence is CASSFNPDGNSPLHF. The CDR3 bases are TGCGCCAGCAGCTTTAACCCGGACGGGAATTCACCCCTCCACTTT. The J gene is TRBJ1-6, the V gene TRBV5-1; D uncertain. Between the trimmed V and J ends, which lost 2 bases and 7 bases, there was a span of 13 bases. The CDR3 covers 15 residues. Germline CDR1 and CDR2: SGHRS and YFSETQ.

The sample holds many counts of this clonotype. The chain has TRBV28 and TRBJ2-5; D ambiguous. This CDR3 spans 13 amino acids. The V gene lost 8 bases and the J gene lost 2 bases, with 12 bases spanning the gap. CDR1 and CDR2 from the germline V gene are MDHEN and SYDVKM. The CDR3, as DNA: TGTGCCAGCTTGGACGGCGGTCAAGAGACCCAGTACTTC. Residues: CASLDGGQETQYF.